One sample yielded the 27 T cell receptor beta chains listed below, sequenced in a study of T cells in Graves' hyperthyroidism and ophthalmopathy. RNA transcripts gave rise to amplified TCR beta CDR3 regions. The HTBI primer set was used in a first-round RT-PCR of the TCR CDR3. TCRdb reprocessed the multiplex PCR reads with MiXCR, giving one entry per CDR3 protein. The profile shows 350,000 to 400,000 distinct CDR3 sequences, about 14% of them singletons. The sample consisted of blood. These TCRs come from a woman in her sixties or seventies with Graves' hyperthyroidism.

This clonotype was seen a handful of times. The chain couples TRBV20-1 to TRBJ2-1, with TRBD1 matching 8 bases. Germline V CDR1 and CDR2: DFQATT, SNEGSKA (reference sequence). There are 15 residues in the CDR3. With 2 bases clipped from V and 6 bases from J, the junction kept 9 bases outside the gene matches. CDR3 sequence (DNA): TGCAGTGCTAGACCCAGGGCAGGGGGCCTCAATGAGCAGTTCTTC. Encoded protein: CSARPRAGGLNEQFF.

This clonotype was counted ten times or more. The V call is TRBV19, the J call TRBJ2-5; 12 bases are a match to TRBD1. Germline values: CDR1 LNHDA, CDR2 SQIVND (reference sequence). Unmatched junction bases numbered 8, after V lost 7 bases and J lost 5 bases. The CDR3 runs to 15 residues. The CDR3 nucleotides read TGTGCCAGTACCCAGACCGGGACAGGGGGCGAGACCCAGTACTTC. Residues: CASTQTGTGGETQYF.

Remarks on this clonotype: A read error may be the cause here, since a much bigger clone is one base away. V is TRBV6-1 and J is TRBJ2-1; D is unresolved. The V and J ends lost 5 bases and 8 bases respectively, with 16 bases between them. Germline V lookup: CDR1 MNHNS, CDR2 SASEGT. The CDR3 has 14 residues. CDR3 amino acids: CASSPGDRYDEQFF. DNA of the CDR3: TGTGCCAGCAGTCCTGGAGACCGGTACGATGAGCAGTTCTTC.

In this sample, this clonotype turned up many times. V is TRBV10-3 and J is TRBJ2-7, with a tentative D call TRBD2 (5 bases). The CDR3 covers 15 residues. Germline V gene sequence: CDR1 ENHRY, CDR2 SYGVKD. V gave up 0 bases and J gave up 0 bases, with 9 bases separating them. The CDR3 nucleotides read TGTGCCATCAGTGAGTCACGGGGAAGCTCCTACGAGCAGTACTTC. This gives the protein CAISESRGSSYEQYF.

This clonotype showed up just a few times. The V call is TRBV9, the J call TRBJ1-2, with TRBD1 identical over 9 bases. V shed 3 bases and J 4 bases; nucleotides not matched to a gene: 7. The CDR3 contains 15 residues. Germline-derived CDR1 and CDR2 are SGDLS and YYNGEE. In DNA form, the CDR3 reads TGTGCCAGCAGCGCGACCGGGACAGGGACCTATGGCTACACCTTC. Its protein is CASSATGTGTYGYTF. Drawing the rest from reference TRBV9 and TRBJ1-2, the complete variable domain is DSGVTQTPKHLITATGQRVTLRCSPRSGDLSVYWYQQSLDQGLQFLIQYYNGEERAKGNILERFSAQQFPDLHSELNLSSLELGDSALYFCASSATGTGTYGYTFGSGTRLTVV.

This clonotype was seen ten or more times. This chain uses TRBV5-1 with TRBJ1-2; a possible D gene is TRBD1 (6 bases). The CDR3 has 13 residues. Germline CDR1 reads SGHRS; CDR2 reads YFSETQ. The V gene lost 1 base and the J gene lost 4 bases, with 8 bases spanning the gap. The CDR3 DNA is TGCGCCAGCAGCTTGCGGGACATCTATGGCTACACCTTC. This translates into CASSLRDIYGYTF. Together with reference TRBV5-1 and TRBJ1-2, the CDR3 gives the full variable domain: KAGVTQTPRYLIKTRGQQVTLSCSPISGHRSVSWYQQTPGQGLQFLFEYFSETQRNKGNFPGRFSGRQFSNSRSEMNVSTLELGDSALYLCASSLRDIYGYTFGSGTRLTVV.

This clonotype showed up just once. The chain employs TRBV20-1 and TRBJ2-7, with D unresolved. This CDR3 is built from 14 residues. V lost 6 bases, J lost 5 bases, and 20 bases lay in between. Germline assignment: CDR1 DFQATT and CDR2 SNEGSKA (reference sequence). The DNA of the CDR3 is TGCAGTGCGCAGCTAGAACTGAGACCCCACGAGCAGTACTTC. Amino acids: CSAQLELRPHEQYF.

At least ten counts were recorded for this clonotype. The chain links TRBV12-3 or TRBV12-4 to TRBJ1-2; 10 nucleotides align to TRBD1. The CDR3 extends over 16 amino acids. Trimming at V came to 5 bases and at J to 1 base, leaving 7 bases not matched to a gene. CDR3 in DNA: TGTGCCAGCAGTCCCGGGACAGGGGCCTTTAACTATGGCTACACCTTC. This translates into CASSPGTGAFNYGYTF.

This clonotype was counted ten times or more. The chain uses TRBV3-1 and TRBJ2-1, with D uncertain. V shed 0 bases and J shed 10 bases, with 7 bases lying between them. This CDR3 has 12 residues. Germline V CDR1 and CDR2: LGHDT, YNNKEL (reference sequence). The CDR3: CASSQDVGEQFF. DNA of the CDR3: TGTGCCAGCAGCCAAGATGTGGGCGAGCAGTTCTTC.

As concerns this clonotype: A much bigger clone sits one base away, suggesting this may be a read error. The chain carries TRBV30 and TRBJ1-1, with D unclear. The CDR3 covers 15 residues. V was pared by 5 bases and J by 5 bases, with 21 bases between. Germline V gene sequence: CDR1 GTSNPN, CDR2 SVGIG (reference sequence). CDR3 DNA: TGTGCCTGGGGTGAGGCCCCGGCGGGTCGGACTGAAGCTTTCTTT. It yields the protein CAWGEAPAGRTEAFF.

The genes are TRBV18 and TRBJ2-2; possibly TRBD1 or TRBD2 for D (5 bases each). Trimming stripped 3 bases from V and 3 bases from J, with 11 bases between. Looked up from germline, CDR1 is KGHSH and CDR2 is LQKENI. CDR3 length equals 15 residues. CDR3 in DNA: TGTGCCAGCTCACCGGGGGTTGAGTACACCGGGGAGCTGTTTTTT. Translated, it gives CASSPGVEYTGELFF.

This clonotype was seen ten or more times. The V call is TRBV12-3 or TRBV12-4, the J call TRBJ1-2; no clear D. This CDR3 region has 13 residues. The V gene lost 0 bases and the J gene lost 6 bases, with 8 bases spanning the gap. DNA for the CDR3: TGTGCCAGCAGTTTAGCGTACGGGGATGGCTACACCTTC. Residues: CASSLAYGDGYTF.

This clonotype has ten or more counts. At one end the junction does not follow the germline gene, possibly because of a read error. The rearrangement uses TRBV19 and TRBJ1-6; 7 bases align to TRBD1. This CDR3 is built from 16 residues. From germline, CDR1 is LNHDA and CDR2 SQIVND (reference sequence). The CDR3 bases are TGTGCCAGTACCGCCCGGACAGGCTCCGATAATTCACCCCTCCACTTT. Its translation is CASTARTGSDNSPLHF. Full variable domain (rest looked up from reference TRBV19 and TRBJ1-6): DGGITQSPKYLFRKEGQNVTLSCEQNLNHDAMYWYRQDPGQGLRLIYYSQIVNDFQKGDIAEGYSVSREKKESFPLTVTSAQKNPTAFYLCASTARTGSDNSPLHFGNGTRLTVT.

At least ten counts were recorded for this clonotype. The chain joins TRBV6-2 or TRBV6-3 to TRBJ2-2; a weak D match, TRBD2 (6 bases). The CDR3 has 17 amino acids. Germline values: CDR1 MNHEY, CDR2 SVGEGT. Trimming pared 6 bases from V and 2 bases from J, leaving 19 bases between. The DNA of the CDR3 is TGTGCCAGCAGACCCCTTGGGAGGACTATCAACACCGGGGAGCTGTTTTTT. It translates to CASRPLGRTINTGELFF.

V is TRBV10-3 and J is TRBJ2-3, with TRBD1 matching over 10 bases. Unmatched junction bases numbered 11, after V lost 6 bases and J lost 8 bases. Germline-derived CDR1 and CDR2 are ENHRY and SYGVKD. This CDR3 region has 15 residues. For the CDR3, the DNA is TGTGCCATCAGGATCGGGACAGGGGCCCTTGGTACGCAGTATTTT. This translates into CAIRIGTGALGTQYF.

In its sample, this clonotype was seen many times. V gene TRBV5-1 combines with J gene TRBJ1-5; no firm D call. This CDR3 region has 15 residues. The V gene lost 0 bases and the J gene lost 7 bases, with 14 bases spanning the gap. Germline CDR1 reads SGHRS; CDR2 reads YFSETQ. CDR3 bases: TGCGCCAGCAGCTTGGAGGGCGTACCAGAACAGCCCCAGCATTTT. Translation gives CASSLEGVPEQPQHF.

This clonotype was observed many times. The chain uses TRBV12-3 or TRBV12-4 and TRBJ2-6; D unclear. The CDR3 spans 14 residues. Trimming shortened V by 7 bases and J by 7 bases, and 14 bases separated the two germline ends. This CDR3 is CASNQVPPANVLTF. The CDR3, as DNA: TGTGCCAGCAATCAGGTCCCACCCGCCAACGTCCTGACTTTC.

This clonotype was counted ten times or more. This chain connects TRBV4-1 to TRBJ1-1; D gene uncertain. Between the trimmed V and J ends, which lost 0 bases and 1 base, there was a span of 12 bases. Per the germline V gene, CDR1 is MGHRA and CDR2 is YSYEKL. The CDR3 length is 16 residues. The CDR3 DNA is TGCGCCAGCAGCCAAGATAGGAGGCTATGGAACACTGAAGCTTTCTTT. Residues: CASSQDRRLWNTEAFF.

This clonotype was observed a handful of times. This chain links TRBV18 with TRBJ1-6; maybe TRBD1 (6 bases). Per the germline V gene, CDR1 is KGHSH and CDR2 is LQKENI. CDR3 size: 15 residues. The ends were cut back, 3 bases at V and 8 bases at J, with 14 bases in the middle. The CDR3 DNA follows: TGTGCCAGCTCACCGGAACAGGGTAGAGATTCACCCCTCCACTTT. It is translated as CASSPEQGRDSPLHF.

This clonotype was seen a few times. The chain has TRBV14 and TRBJ1-3; D is unresolved. From germline, CDR1 is SGHDN and CDR2 FVKESK. V lost 8 bases to trimming and J lost 4 bases, with 12 bases between them. CDR3 length: 13 residues. CDR3 sequence: CASGVGNGNTIYF. In nucleotides, the CDR3 is TGTGCCAGCGGCGTCGGCAACGGAAACACCATATATTTT.

V and J are TRBV14 and TRBJ2-3, with unresolved D. Germline V gene lookup returns CDR1 SGHDN and CDR2 FVKESK. V lost 2 bases to trimming and J lost 6 bases, with 12 bases between them. The CDR3 spans 14 residues. CDR3 sequence reads: CASSQITPADTQYF. For the CDR3, the DNA is TGTGCCAGCAGCCAAATCACACCAGCGGATACGCAGTATTTT. Drawing the rest from reference TRBV14 and TRBJ2-3, the complete variable domain is EAGVTQFPSHSVIEKGQTVTLRCDPISGHDNLYWYRRVMGKEIKFLLHFVKESKQDESGMPNNRFLAERTGGTYSTLKVQPAELEDSGVYFCASSQITPADTQYFGPGTRLTVL.

This chain connects TRBV11-2 to TRBJ2-7, with 12 bases identical to TRBD1. The germline V gene has CDR1 SGHAT and CDR2 FQNNGV. CDR3 length equals 18 residues. The J segment lost 4 bases and the V segment lost 3 bases, leaving 13 bases of the junction unmatched. The CDR3 loop reads CASSLGAGTGGLLYEQYF. The CDR3 DNA sequence: TGTGCCAGCAGCTTGGGAGCCGGGACAGGGGGCTTGCTTTACGAGCAGTACTTC.

This clonotype appeared a few times. The gene calls are TRBV4-1 and TRBJ1-3; unclear D gene. The germline V gene encodes CDR1 MGHRA and CDR2 YSYEKL. Trimming shortened V by 3 bases and J by 0 bases, and 9 bases separated the two germline ends. The CDR3 totals 15 residues. The CDR3 is CASSQPGRSGNTIYF. The CDR3 DNA reads as TGCGCCAGCAGCCAGCCAGGACGCTCTGGAAACACCATATATTTT.

This clonotype was observed a few times. A much larger clonotype is one base distant, so this may be a read error. This chain joins TRBV24-1 and TRBJ2-3; D gene uncertain. This CDR3 spans 14 amino acids. Germline-derived CDR1 and CDR2 are KGHDR and SFDVKD. The V end was cut by 0 bases, the J end by 4 bases, with 7 bases between. CDR3 bases: TGTGCCACCAGTGATTTGTCCATGGCAGATACGCAGTATTTT. The encoded protein is CATSDLSMADTQYF.

V is TRBV25-1 and J is TRBJ2-7, with D possibly being TRBD1 (5 bases). V lost 2 bases, J lost 5 bases, and 10 bases lay in between. Germline V gene sequence: CDR1 MGHDK, CDR2 SYGVNS. The CDR3 spans 13 residues. The CDR3 loop reads CASSEVGADEQYF. As DNA, the CDR3 is TGTGCCAGCAGTGAAGTAGGGGCTGACGAGCAGTACTTC.

The V and J genes are TRBV29-1 and TRBJ1-5; a weak D match, TRBD1 (6 bases). CDR3 length equals 13 residues. Trimming took 4 bases from V and 4 from J, leaving 11 bases between them. Per germline, CDR1 SQVTM and CDR2 ANQGSEA. The CDR3 DNA is TGCAGCGTTGCAGGGGCGCAAAATCAGCCCCAGCATTTT. Protein: CSVAGAQNQPQHF.

CDR3 DNA: TGCGCCAGCAGCTTGGGGACTAGCGGGACGGAGACCCAGTACTTC. Encoded protein: CASSLGTSGTETQYF. The chain uses TRBV5-1 and TRBJ2-5; 12 nucleotides line up with TRBD2. Trimming took 0 bases from V and 5 from J; bases not matched to a gene: 2. This CDR3 has 15 residues. CDR1 is SGHRS and CDR2 is YFSETQ in the germline V gene.